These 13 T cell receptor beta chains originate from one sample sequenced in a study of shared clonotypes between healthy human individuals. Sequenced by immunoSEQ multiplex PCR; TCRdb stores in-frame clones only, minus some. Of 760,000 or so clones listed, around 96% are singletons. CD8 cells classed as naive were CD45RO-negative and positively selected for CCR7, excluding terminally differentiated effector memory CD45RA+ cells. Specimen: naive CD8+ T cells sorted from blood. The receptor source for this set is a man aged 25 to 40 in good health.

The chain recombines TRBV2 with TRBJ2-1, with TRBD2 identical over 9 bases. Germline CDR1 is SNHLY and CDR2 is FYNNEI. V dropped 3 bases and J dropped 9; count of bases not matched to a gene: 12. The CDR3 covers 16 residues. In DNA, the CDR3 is TGTGCCAGCAGTGAGGGTCTGGGACTAGCTAAGGGTGAGCAGTTCTTC. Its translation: CASSEGLGLAKGEQFF.

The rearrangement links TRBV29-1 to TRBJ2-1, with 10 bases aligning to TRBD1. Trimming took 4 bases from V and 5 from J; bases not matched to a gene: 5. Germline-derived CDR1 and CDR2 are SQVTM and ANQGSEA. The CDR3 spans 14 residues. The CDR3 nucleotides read TGCAGCGTTGTGCTGGGGACAGGGGACAATGAGCAGTTCTTC. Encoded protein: CSVVLGTGDNEQFF.

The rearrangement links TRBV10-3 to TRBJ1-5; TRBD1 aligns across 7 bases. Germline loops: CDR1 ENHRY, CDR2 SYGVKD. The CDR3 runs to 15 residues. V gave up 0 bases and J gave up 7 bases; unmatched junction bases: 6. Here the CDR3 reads CAISESTGPRQPQHF. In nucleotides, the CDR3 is TGTGCCATCAGTGAGTCGACAGGGCCCCGGCAGCCCCAGCATTTT.

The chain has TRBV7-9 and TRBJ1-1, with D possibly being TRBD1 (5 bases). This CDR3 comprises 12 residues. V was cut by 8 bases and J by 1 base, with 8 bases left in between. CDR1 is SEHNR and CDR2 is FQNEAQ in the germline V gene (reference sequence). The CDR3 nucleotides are TGTGCCAGCTTAGGACAGAACACTGAAGCTTTCTTT. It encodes CASLGQNTEAFF.

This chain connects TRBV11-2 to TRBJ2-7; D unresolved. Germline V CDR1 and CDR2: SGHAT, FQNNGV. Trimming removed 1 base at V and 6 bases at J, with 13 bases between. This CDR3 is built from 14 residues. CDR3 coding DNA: TGTGCCAGCAGCTTAGGGTGGAAGGTGGCCGAGCAGTACTTC. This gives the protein CASSLGWKVAEQYF. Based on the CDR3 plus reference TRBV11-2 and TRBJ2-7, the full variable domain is EAGVAQSPRYKIIEKRQSVAFWCNPISGHATLYWYQQILGQGPKLLIQFQNNGVVDDSQLPKDRFSAERLKGVDSTLKIQPAKLEDSAVYLCASSLGWKVAEQYFGPGTRLTVT.

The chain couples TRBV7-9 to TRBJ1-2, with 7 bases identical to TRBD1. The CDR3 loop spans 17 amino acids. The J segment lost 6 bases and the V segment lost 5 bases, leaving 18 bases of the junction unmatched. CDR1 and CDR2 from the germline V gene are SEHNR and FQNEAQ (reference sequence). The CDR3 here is CASSPGGADRSIDGYTF. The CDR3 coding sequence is TGTGCCAGCAGCCCAGGAGGAGCGGACAGGAGTATCGATGGCTACACCTTC.

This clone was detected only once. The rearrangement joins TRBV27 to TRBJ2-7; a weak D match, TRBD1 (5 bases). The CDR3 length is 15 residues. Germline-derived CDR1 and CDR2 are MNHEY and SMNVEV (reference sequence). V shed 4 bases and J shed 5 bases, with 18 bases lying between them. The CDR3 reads CASSSRQGVRDEQYF. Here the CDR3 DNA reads TGTGCCAGCAGTTCGAGGCAGGGTGTCCGGGACGAGCAGTACTTC.

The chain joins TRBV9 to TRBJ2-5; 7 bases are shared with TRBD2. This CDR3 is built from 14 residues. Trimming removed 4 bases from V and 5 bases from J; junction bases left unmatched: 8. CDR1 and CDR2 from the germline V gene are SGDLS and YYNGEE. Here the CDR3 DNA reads TGTGCCAGCAGCCCCTCGGGGGGTTTGGAGACCCAGTACTTC. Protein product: CASSPSGGLETQYF.

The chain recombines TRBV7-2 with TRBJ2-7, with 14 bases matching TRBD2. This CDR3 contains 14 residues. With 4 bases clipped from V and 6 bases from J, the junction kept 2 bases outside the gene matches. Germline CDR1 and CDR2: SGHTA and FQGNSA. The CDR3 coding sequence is TGTGCCAGCAGCTCGGGACTAGCGGGAGTCGAGCAGTACTTC. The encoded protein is CASSSGLAGVEQYF. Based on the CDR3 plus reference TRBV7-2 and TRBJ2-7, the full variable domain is GAGVSQSPSNKVTEKGKDVELRCDPISGHTALYWYRQSLGQGLEFLIYFQGNSAPDKSGLPSDRFSAERTGGSVSTLTIQRTQQEDSAVYLCASSSGLAGVEQYFGPGTRLTVT.

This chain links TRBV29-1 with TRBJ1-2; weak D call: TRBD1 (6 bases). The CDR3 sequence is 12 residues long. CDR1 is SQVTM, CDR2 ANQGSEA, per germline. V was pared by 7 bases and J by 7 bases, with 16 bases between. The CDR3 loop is CSAGSGASGYTF. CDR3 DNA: TGCAGCGCTGGGTCGGGGGCGAGTGGCTACACCTTC.

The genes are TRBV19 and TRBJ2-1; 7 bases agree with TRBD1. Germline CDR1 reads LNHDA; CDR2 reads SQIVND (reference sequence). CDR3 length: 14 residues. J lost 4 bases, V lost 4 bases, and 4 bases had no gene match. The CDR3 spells CASSTRTGYNEQFF. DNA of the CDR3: TGTGCCAGTAGTACTAGGACAGGTTACAATGAGCAGTTCTTC.

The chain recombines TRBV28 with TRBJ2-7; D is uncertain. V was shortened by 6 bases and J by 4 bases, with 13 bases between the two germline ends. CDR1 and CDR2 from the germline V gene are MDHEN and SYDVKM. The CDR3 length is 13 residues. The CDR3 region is CASSPELGYEQYF. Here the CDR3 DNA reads TGTGCCAGCAGCCCCGAGTTGGGTTACGAGCAGTACTTC.

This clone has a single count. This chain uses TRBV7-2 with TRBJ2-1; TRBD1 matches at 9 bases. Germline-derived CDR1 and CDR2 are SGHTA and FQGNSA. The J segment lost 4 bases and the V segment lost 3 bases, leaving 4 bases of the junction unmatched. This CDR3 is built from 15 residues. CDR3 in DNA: TGTGCCAGCAGCTTTAAGGACAGGGGATACAATGAGCAGTTCTTC. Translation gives CASSFKDRGYNEQFF.